One and the same sample provided the 20 T cell receptor beta chains below, sequenced in a study of T cell responses to AZD1222 COVID-19 vaccine. Clones were read by immunoSEQ multiplex PCR, and TCRdb kept only the in-frame ones, dropping some. The sample has 150,000 to 200,000 clones, more than 80% seen once. The input for sequencing was peripheral blood, taken on day 0 of AZD1222 vaccination. The receptors were sampled from an adult in good health.

The genes are TRBV20-1 and TRBJ2-1; 15 nucleotides line up with TRBD2. This CDR3 is built from 17 residues. In germline, CDR1 is DFQATT, CDR2 SNEGSKA (reference sequence). The J segment lost 6 bases and the V segment lost 3 bases, leaving 9 bases of the junction unmatched. DNA of the CDR3: TGCAGTGCTAGTGGACTAGCGGGAGGGCCGAGAGGCAATGAGCAGTTCTTC. It yields the protein CSASGLAGGPRGNEQFF.

The chain links TRBV7-9 to TRBJ2-7; D might be TRBD2 (6 bases). Trimming removed 1 base from V and 0 bases from J, with 10 bases in between. The CDR3 consists of 15 residues. Germline V gene data show CDR1 as SEHNR and CDR2 as FQNEAQ (reference sequence). As DNA, the CDR3 is TGTGCCAGCAGCTTAGTCCTCGGGAGCTCCTACGAGCAGTACTTC. Protein: CASSLVLGSSYEQYF. The entire variable domain, with the rest obtained from reference TRBV7-9 and TRBJ2-7, is as follows: DTGVSQNPRHKITKRGQNVTFRCDPISEHNRLYWYRQTLGQGPEFLTYFQNEAQLEKSRLLSDRFSAERPKGSFSTLEIQRTEQGDSAMYLCASSLVLGSSYEQYFGPGTRLTVT.

This sequence joins TRBV7-9 and TRBJ1-3; D is ambiguous. V was cut by 7 bases and J by 0 bases, with 16 bases left in between. The CDR3 has 16 residues. Looked up from germline, CDR1 is SEHNR and CDR2 is FQNEAQ (reference sequence). DNA of the CDR3: TGTGCCAGCACCATTAGGGCTCTATACTCTGGAAACACCATATATTTT. The encoded protein is CASTIRALYSGNTIYF.

The V call is TRBV9, the J call TRBJ1-2; D unresolved. Germline-derived CDR1 and CDR2 are SGDLS and YYNGEE. This CDR3 region has 15 residues. Trimming removed 4 bases at V and 2 bases at J, with 15 bases between. The CDR3 sequence: CASSSDTDTNYGYTF. The CDR3 region has the DNA TGTGCCAGCAGCTCGGATACAGACACGAACTATGGCTACACCTTC. The entire variable domain, with the rest obtained from reference TRBV9 and TRBJ1-2, is as follows: DSGVTQTPKHLITATGQRVTLRCSPRSGDLSVYWYQQSLDQGLQFLIQYYNGEERAKGNILERFSAQQFPDLHSELNLSSLELGDSALYFCASSSDTDTNYGYTFGSGTRLTVV.

The chain recombines TRBV5-4 with TRBJ1-6; a weak D match, TRBD1 (6 bases). The CDR3 has 17 amino acids. The V and J ends lost 1 base and 0 bases respectively, with 11 bases between them. The germline CDR1 and CDR2 sequences are SGHNT and YYREEE (reference sequence). CDR3 nucleotides: TGTGCCAGCAGCTTGAATCGGGGGGCCTCCTATAATTCACCCCTCCACTTT. This encodes CASSLNRGASYNSPLHF.

V gene TRBV18 combines with J gene TRBJ1-2; D unresolved. Between the trimmed V and J ends, which lost 2 bases and 8 bases, there was a span of 9 bases. Germline lookup yields CDR1 KGHSH and CDR2 LQKENI. The CDR3 loop spans 12 amino acids. The CDR3 sequence: CASSPGMSGYTF. The DNA for the CDR3 is TGTGCCAGCTCACCAGGTATGAGCGGCTACACCTTC.

This clone was counted between two and nine times. The V call is TRBV3-1 (or the pseudogene TRBV3-2), the J call TRBJ1-6; 7 bases map to TRBD1. J was trimmed by 4 bases and V by 1 base; bases with no gene match: 4. The germline gives CDR1 LGHDT, CDR2 YNNKEL (reference sequence). CDR3 length: 16 amino acids. CDR3: CASSQGDRVYNSPLHF. CDR3 sequence (DNA): TGTGCCAGCAGCCAAGGCGACAGGGTTTATAATTCACCCCTCCACTTT.

Written as DNA, the CDR3 is TGTGCCAGCCGTGGGACAGGGGTCACTGAAGCTTTCTTT. Translation gives CASRGTGVTEAFF. V and J are TRBV9 and TRBJ1-1; 10 bases agree with TRBD1. Germline CDR1 and CDR2: SGDLS and YYNGEE. The CDR3 has 13 amino acids. V dropped 7 bases and J dropped 4; count of bases not matched to a gene: 4.

The V call is TRBV28, the J call TRBJ1-1; D is unclear. Deletions cut 3 bases from V and 6 bases from J, with 11 bases between. Per the germline V gene, CDR1 is MDHEN and CDR2 is SYDVKM. This CDR3 is 13 amino acids long. The CDR3 spells CASSFPGRAEAFF. DNA for the CDR3: TGTGCCAGCAGTTTCCCAGGAAGAGCTGAAGCTTTCTTT.

J is TRBJ2-3 and V is TRBV15; D is ambiguous. Germline V lookup: CDR1 LNHNV, CDR2 YYDKDF (reference sequence). Trimming cost V 3 bases and J 0 bases, with 7 bases left between them. This CDR3 is built from 14 residues. CDR3 DNA sequence: TGTGCCACCAGCAGCGTCCAGAGCACAGATACGCAGTATTTT. Translation gives CATSSVQSTDTQYF.

The CDR3 coding sequence is TGCGCCAGCAGCTCGACTAGTTTGAATGAGCAGTTCTTC. Its translation: CASSSTSLNEQFF. This chain connects TRBV5-1 to TRBJ2-1, with a possible D match to TRBD2 (6 bases). V was clipped by 3 bases and J by 7 bases, with 11 bases between them. The CDR3 runs 13 residues. The germline CDR1 and CDR2 sequences are SGHRS and YFSETQ.

The V and J genes are TRBV3-1 (or the pseudogene TRBV3-2) and TRBJ1-1; D may be TRBD1 (5 bases). The CDR3 has 14 residues. Germline values: CDR1 LGHDT, CDR2 YNNKEL (reference sequence). The germline V and J ends were trimmed by 3 bases and 1 base, with 9 bases remaining between them. The CDR3 protein is CASSHTGKNTEAFF. The CDR3 DNA follows: TGTGCCAGCAGCCATACAGGAAAGAACACTGAAGCTTTCTTT.

J is TRBJ2-5 and V is TRBV21-1; the D call in the table, TRBD2, was not verified against the DNA. TRBV21-1 is a pseudogene segment. The CDR3 sequence is 15 residues long. The CDR3 loop reads CAPSRSPSYLETQYF. Written as DNA, the CDR3 is TGTGCCCCGAGTCGGAGCCCCTCGTACCTGGAGACCCAGTACTTC.

The CDR3 DNA reads as TGTGCCAGCAGGCTAGCGGGCGCCAGCTCCTACGAGCAGTACTTC. Residues: CASRLAGASSYEQYF. V gene TRBV6-5 combines with J gene TRBJ2-7; TRBD2 matches 8 bases. V was pared by 6 bases and J by 0 bases, with 7 bases of the junction left unmatched. CDR3 length: 15 residues. Per the germline V gene, CDR1 is MNHEY and CDR2 is SVGAGI.

This chain joins TRBV6-5 and TRBJ2-1; D unresolved. Germline values: CDR1 MNHEY, CDR2 SVGAGI. The V gene lost 5 bases and the J gene lost 0 bases, with 11 bases spanning the gap. The CDR3 runs to 15 residues. Written as DNA, the CDR3 is TGTGCCAGCAGTAAACTAATTAGCTCCTACAATGAGCAGTTCTTC. Protein: CASSKLISSYNEQFF.

This clone occurred once. The chain joins TRBV19 to TRBJ2-2, with 10 bases fitting TRBD2. The junction had 16 bases not matched to a gene; V was cut back by 5 bases and J by 7 bases. Germline CDR1 is LNHDA and CDR2 is SQIVND (reference sequence). The CDR3 totals 18 residues. DNA for the CDR3: TGTGCCAGTAGTCCCTCCTCCCTAGCGGGAGATATCATCGGGGAGCTGTTTTTT. It codes for CASSPSSLAGDIIGELFF.

This chain uses TRBV6-5 with TRBJ2-7; D tentatively reads TRBD1 or TRBD2 (5 bases each). V lost 4 bases to trimming and J lost 1 base, with 8 bases between them. Per the germline V gene, CDR1 is MNHEY and CDR2 is SVGAGI. This CDR3 is built from 13 residues. The CDR3 coding sequence is TGTGCCAGCAGTTGGGACGGATCCTACGAGCAGTACTTC. Protein sequence: CASSWDGSYEQYF.

The chain has TRBV3-1 (or the pseudogene TRBV3-2) and TRBJ2-5, with D perhaps TRBD1 (6 bases). This CDR3 region has 13 residues. The V and J ends lost 4 bases and 5 bases respectively, with 11 bases between them. Germline V lookup: CDR1 LGHDT, CDR2 YNNKEL (reference sequence). For the CDR3, the DNA is TGTGCCAGCAGCCCCCAGGGGAAGGAGACCCAGTACTTC. Translated, it gives CASSPQGKETQYF.

V and J are TRBV4-2 and TRBJ2-3; unclear D gene. V lost 0 bases to trimming and J lost 0 bases, with 13 bases between them. The germline V gene has CDR1 LGHNA and CDR2 YNFKEQ. CDR3 length equals 17 residues. In DNA form, the CDR3 reads TGTGCCAGCAGCCAAGAAGTTCGGCCGGCTAGCACAGATACGCAGTATTTT. This sequence encodes CASSQEVRPASTDTQYF.

The CDR3 sequence: CASSLVGSGNTIYF. The CDR3 nucleotides read TGCGCCAGCAGCTTGGTGGGTTCTGGAAACACCATATATTTT. The genes are TRBV5-1 and TRBJ1-3; D unclear. The CDR3 length is 14 residues. CDR1 and CDR2 (germline): SGHRS, YFSETQ. The V and J ends lost 0 bases and 1 base respectively, with 5 bases between them.